This T cell receptor beta chain was observed in a study of blood T cells in healthy people across ages. The study, taken as a whole, reports: Among long-lived donors, naive CD4+ cells were more numerous and diversity higher than in aged donors.

A second PCR of 7 to 11 cycles used a sample-barcoded 5' primer and a J-beta primer mix. A tag from a template-switch adaptor with 12 random nucleotides marked each cDNA molecule. TCRdb fed the 5' RACE reads into MiXCR, producing one record per CDR3 protein. The sample holds about 780,000 distinct CDR3 sequences, around 50% seen once. Note on this clonotype: Its specificity is unknown.

Germline V gene data show CDR1 as LNHNV and CDR2 as YYDKDF (reference sequence). V was trimmed by 2 bases and J by 3 bases, leaving 8 bases between them. The CDR3 covers 13 residues. The study isolated at least 6.5 million PBMCs from each sample. The rearrangement joins TRBV15 to TRBJ2-7, with D possibly TRBD1 on 6 matching bases. Sequenced input: blood. This clonotype originated in a man aged 80 or over in good health. The CDR3, as DNA: TGTGCCACCAGCAGACTCAGGGGCTACGAGCAGTACTTC. It yields the protein CATSRLRGYEQYF.